This T cell receptor (beta chain) was profiled in a study of blood T cell repertoires in COVID-19. Study details: The study drew acute and convalescent COVID-19 samples from the United States, Italy and Spain. PBMCs, B-cell-depleted T cells, or T cells provided the cDNA or gDNA that made up the material.

In the original processing: Reference gene primer amplification gave nucleated cell count estimates. Clones were sequenced by immunoSEQ multiplex PCR, and TCRdb holds only the in-frame ones, with some missing. The D gene and trimming were derived from the DNA, and the V and J assignments and clone size from that table. The sample holds some 100,000 clones; almost 90% are singletons and the top ten take about 7.6%. CDR1 is LNHDA and CDR2 is SQIVND in the germline V gene (reference sequence). Trimming stripped 3 bases from V and 8 bases from J, with 17 bases between. This CDR3 region has 16 residues. The V call is TRBV19, the J call TRBJ1-6; the D gene is possibly TRBD1 (5 bases). Sequencing input: peripheral blood. The clonotype comes from a woman in her 70s with acute or convalescent COVID-19. The CDR3 loop reads CASSMFAGGVDSPLHF. The CDR3 DNA reads as TGTGCCAGTAGTATGTTTGCGGGGGGTGTCGATTCACCCCTCCACTTT.